These T cell receptor beta chains were read from a single sample in a study of blood T cell repertoires in COVID-19. Here immunoSEQ multiplex PCR was the method, and the copy in TCRdb shows in-frame clones only, minus some. This sample carries some 320,000 clones, about 88% of them seen once, and the ten largest clones take 2.6%. Material: PBMCs or T cells enriched from blood (not recorded which). Receptor source: a man in his 60s who had recovered from COVID-19. Each CDR3 is given with its conserved first and last residue. The listing skips clone size in some rows; elsewhere it reads once, few, many or a size class.

J gene,clone size,V gene,CDR3 protein
TRBJ2-1,NA,TRBV19,CASSIGLAGGRKHNEQFF
TRBJ2-1,NA,TRBV9,CASSSATGLGFINEQFF
TRBJ2-2,NA,TRBV5-1,CASSFPGPGTSGGATGELFF
TRBJ1-5,NA,TRBV10-2,CASSLQGIGSNQPQHF
TRBJ2-7,NA,TRBV28,CASNSGTSGSYEQYF
TRBJ2-2,NA,TRBV9,CASSVRLAGTGELFF
TRBJ1-1,NA,TRBV29-1,CSASPVTANTEAFF
TRBJ2-7,NA,TRBV11-2,CASSFLGSTGGFSYEQYF
TRBJ1-2,NA,TRBV7-9,CASSPTGGDYGYTF
TRBJ1-2,NA,TRBV18,CASSPGQGPYYGYTF
TRBJ2-7,once,TRBV7-8,CASSPGILYEQYF
TRBJ1-4,NA,TRBV29-1,CSVGQGYANEKLFF
TRBJ1-2,NA,TRBV5-8,CASTIGTSNGGYTF
TRBJ2-1,once,TRBV6-5,CASSYSTAIGEQQFF
TRBJ1-1,NA,TRBV5-1,CASSRDSTNTEAFF
TRBJ1-4,NA,TRBV3-1/TRBV3-2,CASSQVGQDAKLFF
TRBJ2-2,NA,TRBV5-1,CASTMGQGTGELFF
TRBJ2-3,once,TRBV3-1/TRBV3-2,CASSQAGSTQYF
TRBJ2-7,NA,TRBV29-1,CSVRTGAYEQYF
TRBJ2-1,NA,TRBV24-1,CATSDGGRTYNEQFF
TRBJ2-3,NA,TRBV5-5,CASSLEGVDTQYF
TRBJ2-1,NA,TRBV21-1,CASSKAGSSYNEQFF
TRBJ1-5,NA,TRBV5-5,CASSLVGQGVQPQHF
TRBJ1-3,NA,TRBV13,CASSLLRGASGNTIYF
TRBJ1-2,NA,TRBV13,CASSLGQSFGYTF
TRBJ2-1,NA,TRBV10-3,CAIRTSGSHEQFF
TRBJ1-2,NA,TRBV6-5,CASGGTEANYGYTF
TRBJ2-3,NA,TRBV11-3,CASSLGVSGSAQYF
TRBJ1-2,NA,TRBV12-3/TRBV12-4,CASSLGTANTNTF
TRBJ2-1,NA,TRBV7-9,CASSPTFRGRADEQFF
TRBJ2-2,NA,TRBV9,CASSIAGGPTGELFF
TRBJ2-1,once,TRBV18,CASSPLGTGVDNEQFF
TRBJ1-1,NA,TRBV5-4,CASSFNAGDTEAFF
TRBJ2-2,once,TRBV5-4,CASSLDPVRGSNTGELFF
TRBJ2-7,NA,TRBV3-1/TRBV3-2,CASSLSSGSYEQYF
TRBJ2-1,NA,TRBV19,CASVAAYISSYNEQFF
TRBJ2-2,NA,TRBV4-3,CASSQDRTSGPGELFF
TRBJ1-3,once,TRBV5-1,CASSPEGAGAGNTIYF
TRBJ1-2,NA,TRBV30,CAWTQNYGYTF
TRBJ2-2,NA,TRBV30,CAWRQGGTGELFF
TRBJ2-7,NA,TRBV7-9,CASSPLRFDKYEQYF
TRBJ1-5,NA,TRBV18,CASSPNRVNNQPQHF
TRBJ2-7,few,TRBV11-3,CASGAGSYEQYF
TRBJ1-5,NA,TRBV30,CAWSVAGNQPQHF
TRBJ2-7,NA,TRBV6-2/TRBV6-3,CASSYPTSGTRNGQYF
TRBJ2-3,once,TRBV7-9,CASSKSTSGASTDTQYF
TRBJ1-2,NA,TRBV11-2,CASSSDYGYTF
TRBJ2-1,NA,TRBV15,CATSRDPSGRGNEQFF
TRBJ1-1,NA,TRBV29-1,CSVRLHTEAFF
TRBJ2-7,NA,TRBV14,CASSPGQGKGEQYF
TRBJ2-2,NA,TRBV7-2,CASSLRRAGELFF
TRBJ2-4,NA,TRBV30,CAWSVFLAGVRAKNIQYF
TRBJ2-7,NA,TRBV6-5,CASSRGQGSYEQYF
TRBJ1-1,NA,TRBV4-2,CASSQGGQGLNTEAFF
TRBJ2-7,NA,TRBV19,CASSISYQGIYEQYF
TRBJ1-5,few,TRBV19,CASSFRSNQPQHF
TRBJ2-3,NA,TRBV4-3,CASSFAGLALDTQYF